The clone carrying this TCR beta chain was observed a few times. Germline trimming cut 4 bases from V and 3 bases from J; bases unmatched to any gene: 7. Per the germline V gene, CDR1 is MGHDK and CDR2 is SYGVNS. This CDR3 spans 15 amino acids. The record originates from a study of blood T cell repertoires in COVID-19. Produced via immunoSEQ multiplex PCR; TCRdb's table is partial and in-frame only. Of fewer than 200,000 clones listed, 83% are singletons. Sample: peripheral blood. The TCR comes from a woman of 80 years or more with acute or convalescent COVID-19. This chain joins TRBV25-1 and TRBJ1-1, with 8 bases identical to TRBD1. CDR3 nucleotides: TGTGCCAGCAGTGCAGCAGGGGGCAGGGACACTGAAGCTTTCTTT. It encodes CASSAAGGRDTEAFF.